This entry describes one T cell receptor (beta chain). The CDR3 runs to 13 residues. The V end was cut by 5 bases, the J end by 2 bases, with 7 bases between. Germline assignment: CDR1 MNHEY and CDR2 SVGAGI. Patients at the Seattle site were enrolled during active infection and followed longitudinally. This sample was included in a study of blood T cell repertoires in COVID-19. About the research overall: Acute and convalescent COVID-19 samples came from the United States, Italy and Spain. The analysed material was cDNA or gDNA that came from T cells, B-cell-depleted T cells, or PBMCs.

Original handling: Estimates of nucleated cell counts were drawn from the amplification of reference gene primers. Using immunoSEQ multiplex PCR, the repertoire was profiled, and TCRdb retains in-frame clones only, with some absent. That table is the source of V, J and clone size, and D and trimming were worked out from the DNA. The sample has roughly 410,000 clones; over 75% are singletons. This rearrangement joins TRBV6-5 to TRBJ1-5; D call uncertain. This sequence originates from a woman aged 55-70 years with COVID-19, enrolled during active disease. Material for sequencing was peripheral blood. In DNA form, the CDR3 reads TGTGCCAGCAGTCGACTCGGCAATCAGCCCCAGCATTTT. Its protein product is CASSRLGNQPQHF.